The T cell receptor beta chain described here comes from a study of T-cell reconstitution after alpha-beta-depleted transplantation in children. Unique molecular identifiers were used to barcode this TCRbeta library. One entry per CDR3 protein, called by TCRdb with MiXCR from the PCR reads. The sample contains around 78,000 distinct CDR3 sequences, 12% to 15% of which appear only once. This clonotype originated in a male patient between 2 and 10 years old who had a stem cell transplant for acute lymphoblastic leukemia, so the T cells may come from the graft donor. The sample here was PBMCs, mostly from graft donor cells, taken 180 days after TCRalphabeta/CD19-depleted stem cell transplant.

The CDR3 here is CASSQDRVGNIQYF. The CDR3 DNA is TGTGCCAGCAGCCAGGACAGGGTAGGAAACATTCAGTACTTC. The chain couples TRBV7-2 to TRBJ2-4; the match to TRBD1 covers 8 bases. Trimming took 5 bases from V and 6 from J; bases not matched to a gene: 6. CDR1 is SGHTA, CDR2 FQGNSA, per germline. The CDR3 sequence is 14 residues long.